This record looks at one TCR beta chain sequence and its context. The CDR3 is made up of 15 amino acids. The germline gives CDR1 SGHRS, CDR2 YFSETQ. Losses at the gene ends were 5 bases for V and 1 base for J; bases not matched to a gene: 2. From the RT-PCR reads, TCRdb called clonotypes with MiXCR, one entry per CDR3 protein. The table has more than 550,000 distinct CDR3 sequences, over 12% seen once. This receptor was taken from a female donor in good health, serving as a healthy control. The source material was memory CD4+ T cells from blood. The genes are TRBV5-1 and TRBJ2-5, with 13 bases that match TRBD2. CDR3 sequence: CASRTSGRAQETQYF. CDR3 sequence (DNA): TGCGCCAGCAGAACTAGCGGGAGGGCCCAAGAGACCCAGTACTTC.